The TCR beta chain described here comes from a study of blood T cell repertoires in COVID-19. The germline V gene has CDR1 SGHRS and CDR2 YFSETQ. CDR3 length: 12 amino acids. V shed 0 bases and J shed 10 bases, with 8 bases lying between them. The data were produced by immunoSEQ multiplex PCR, yet TCRdb's version contains in-frame clones alone and is incomplete. The sample consists of more than 85,000 clones, around 84% of them appearing once. The sample comprised peripheral blood. The sequence derives from a woman older than 75 with acute or convalescent COVID-19. The chain combines TRBV5-1 with TRBJ2-1, with a possible D match to TRBD1 (5 bases). The CDR3 sequence: CASSLDKGEQFF. The DNA of the CDR3 is TGCGCCAGCAGCTTGGATAAGGGGGAGCAGTTCTTC.